The rows below give T cell receptor beta chains drawn from one sample of a study of technical replicates of blood from a few donors. Sequencing was performed with immunoSEQ multiplex PCR; in TCRdb, only in-frame clones are kept and a portion is missing. Among 60,000 to 90,000 clones, approximately 97% were seen once, and the ten largest hold about 0.29%. Sequenced input: T cells isolated from PBMCs. The receptors derive from a human donor in good health. CDR3s include the opening cysteine and the closing phenylalanine or tryptophan. Fields, in order: J gene, clone size, D gene, V gene, CDR3 protein, CDR3 DNA. D genes are given only for firm matches. Only part of the rows carry a size: once, few, many, or a class if the clone is expanded.

J gene: TRBJ2-3
clone size: -
D gene: TRBD2
V gene: TRBV28
CDR3 protein: CASSYWGLATDTQYF
CDR3 DNA: TGTGCCAGCAGTTATTGGGGACTAGCCACAGATACGCAGTATTTT

J gene: TRBJ2-3
clone size: -
D gene: -
V gene: TRBV7-2
CDR3 protein: CASSLTSSTDTQYF
CDR3 DNA: TGTGCCAGCAGCTTAACTAGCAGCACAGATACGCAGTATTTT

J gene: TRBJ2-7
clone size: once
D gene: TRBD1
V gene: TRBV15
CDR3 protein: CATSRGGQGGYEQYF
CDR3 DNA: TGTGCCACCAGCAGAGGAGGACAGGGGGGCTACGAGCAGTACTTC

J gene: TRBJ2-1
clone size: -
D gene: TRBD2
V gene: TRBV4-3
CDR3 protein: CASSRLLAGEGDEQFF
CDR3 DNA: TGCGCCAGCAGCCGGTTACTAGCGGGAGAGGGCGATGAGCAGTTCTTC

J gene: TRBJ2-7
clone size: once
D gene: -
V gene: TRBV4-1
CDR3 protein: CASSAGPFSYEQYF
CDR3 DNA: TGCGCCAGCAGCGCGGGTCCTTTCTCCTACGAGCAGTACTTC

J gene: TRBJ2-1
clone size: -
D gene: TRBD2
V gene: TRBV29-1
CDR3 protein: CSVGGTSAREQFF
CDR3 DNA: TGCAGCGTTGGAGGGACTAGCGCCAGAGAGCAGTTCTTC

J gene: TRBJ2-1
clone size: -
D gene: TRBD1
V gene: TRBV5-1
CDR3 protein: CASSPRTGDASYDEQFF
CDR3 DNA: TGCGCCAGCAGCCCAAGGACAGGGGACGCGTCCTATGATGAGCAGTTCTTC

J gene: TRBJ1-2
clone size: -
D gene: -
V gene: TRBV5-6
CDR3 protein: CASSLVGGPLYGYTF
CDR3 DNA: TGTGCCAGCAGCTTGGTAGGGGGACCGCTCTATGGCTACACCTTC

J gene: TRBJ2-1
clone size: -
D gene: -
V gene: TRBV27
CDR3 protein: CASSLSWSSYNEQFF
CDR3 DNA: TGTGCCAGCAGTTTAAGCTGGAGCTCCTACAATGAGCAGTTCTTC

J gene: TRBJ2-2
clone size: -
D gene: TRBD2
V gene: TRBV19
CDR3 protein: CASSPGLASTYTGELFF
CDR3 DNA: TGTGCCAGTAGTCCGGGACTAGCGTCGACTTACACCGGGGAGCTGTTTTTT